This T cell receptor delta chain was retrieved from a study of Vδ1+ human thymocytes. Germline CDR1 is TSWWSYY and CDR2 is QGS. This CDR3 contains 14 residues. With 4 bases removed from V and 8 bases from J, the gap between germline ends came to 17 bases. Overall study findings and caveats: In the thymus, TRG and TRD repertoires looked highly polyclonal with Gaussian CDR3 lengths.

RNA was extracted from the cells and then reverse transcribed. The CDR3 regions were amplified by multiplex PCR from V-gene primers to a constant-region primer. TCRdb re-called clones from the multiplex PCR reads using CATT. Of 20,000 to 25,000 delta-chain clones in the sample, over 7% were seen once. This clone was seen more than once but under ten times. Its specificity is not known. This receptor was obtained from a child under two years old who had congenital heart surgery. The gene calls are TRDV1 and TRDJ1; a possible D gene is TRDD3 (5 bases). Sequencing was done on a sample of Vdelta1+ gamma-delta thymocytes from the thymus. Indicated subset: FACS-sorted CD3+ TCRalphabeta- TCRVdelta1+ TCRVdelta2- thymocytes. CDR3 DNA sequence: TGTGCTCTTGGGGTACCCACTGAGCGGATAAAACTCATCTTT. Translation: CALGVPTERIKLIF.